This T cell receptor (beta chain) derives from a study of blood T cell repertoires in COVID-19. Overall study: Material from acute and convalescent COVID-19 was sourced from the United States, Italy and Spain. PBMCs, B-cell-depleted T cells, or T cells were the source of the cDNA or gDNA that made up the material.

In the original workflow: From reference gene primer amplification, estimates of nucleated cell counts were derived. The assay was immunoSEQ multiplex PCR, and TCRdb's table has in-frame clones only and misses some. From that table come the V and J calls and clone size; the DNA was used to work out D and trimming. The sample records some 130,000 clones, 84% being singletons. Between the trimmed V and J ends, which lost 0 bases and 5 bases, there was a span of 10 bases. This CDR3 has 14 residues. Germline V gene lookup returns CDR1 KGHSH and CDR2 LQKENI. The sequence was obtained from a man in his sixties with acute or convalescent COVID-19. The V gene is TRBV18, the J gene TRBJ2-5; weak D call: TRBD2 (5 bases). Material: peripheral blood. The CDR3 protein is CASSPPSLAETQYF. CDR3 in DNA: TGTGCCAGCTCACCACCGTCCCTAGCCGAGACCCAGTACTTC.